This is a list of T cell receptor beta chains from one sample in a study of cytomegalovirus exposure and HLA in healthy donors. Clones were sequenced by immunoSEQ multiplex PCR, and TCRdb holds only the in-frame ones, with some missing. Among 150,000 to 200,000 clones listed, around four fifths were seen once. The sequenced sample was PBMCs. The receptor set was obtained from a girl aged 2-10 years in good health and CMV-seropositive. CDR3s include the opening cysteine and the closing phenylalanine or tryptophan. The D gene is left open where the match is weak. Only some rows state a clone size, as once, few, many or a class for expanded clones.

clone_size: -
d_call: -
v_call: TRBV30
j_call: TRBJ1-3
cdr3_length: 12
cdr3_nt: TGTGCCTGGACAGGGGCAGGAAACACCATATATTTT
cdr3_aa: CAWTGAGNTIYF

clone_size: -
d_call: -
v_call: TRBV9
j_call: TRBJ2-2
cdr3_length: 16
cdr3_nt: TGTGCCAGCAAGGGGGGGAGCGGCCGGAATACCGGGGAGCTGTTTTTT
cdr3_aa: CASKGGSGRNTGELFF

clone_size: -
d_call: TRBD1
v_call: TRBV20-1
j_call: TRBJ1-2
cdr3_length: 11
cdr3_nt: TGCAGTGCTTCAGGGGGATACGGCTACACCTTC
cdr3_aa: CSASGGYGYTF

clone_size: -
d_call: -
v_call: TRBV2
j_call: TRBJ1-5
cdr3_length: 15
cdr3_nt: TGTGCCAGCAGTCCCTTCGGGGGGGAGGAGCAGCCCCAGCATTTT
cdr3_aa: CASSPFGGEEQPQHF

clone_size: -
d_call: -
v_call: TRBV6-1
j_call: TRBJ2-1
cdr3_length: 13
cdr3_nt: TGTGCCAGCAACCCGAGCTCCTACAATGAGCAGTTCTTC
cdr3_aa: CASNPSSYNEQFF

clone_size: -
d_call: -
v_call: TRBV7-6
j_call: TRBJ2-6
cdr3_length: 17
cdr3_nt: TGTGCCAGCAGCTTAGATGGCGGGGGCGGCTGGGCCAACGTCCTGACTTTC
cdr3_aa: CASSLDGGGGWANVLTF

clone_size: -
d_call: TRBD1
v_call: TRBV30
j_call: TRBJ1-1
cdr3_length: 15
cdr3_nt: TGTGCCTGGAGTGCACAGACAGGGGTAAACACTGAAGCTTTCTTT
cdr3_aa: CAWSAQTGVNTEAFF

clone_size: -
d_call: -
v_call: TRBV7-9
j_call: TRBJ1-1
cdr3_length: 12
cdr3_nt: TGTTCCAGCAGCTCACTCTCCACTGAAGCTTTCTTT
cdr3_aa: CSSSSLSTEAFF

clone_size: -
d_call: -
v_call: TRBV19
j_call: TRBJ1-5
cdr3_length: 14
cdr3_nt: TGTGCCAGTAGTATACGTGAAGGGGGACAGCCCCAGCATTTT
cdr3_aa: CASSIREGGQPQHF

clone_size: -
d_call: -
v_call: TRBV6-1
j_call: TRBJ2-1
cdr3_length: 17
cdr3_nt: TGTGCCAGCAGTGAAACCCCTCTCGGCGGGATCGTGAATGAGCAGTTCTTC
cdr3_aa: CASSETPLGGIVNEQFF

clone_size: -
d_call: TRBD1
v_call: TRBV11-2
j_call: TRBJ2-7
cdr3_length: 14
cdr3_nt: TGTGCCAGCACCTGGACAGGGAGCTCCTACGAGCAGTACTTC
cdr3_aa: CASTWTGSSYEQYF

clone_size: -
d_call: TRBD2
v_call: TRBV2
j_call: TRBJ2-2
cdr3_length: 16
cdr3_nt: TGTGCCAGCAGTGGACTAGCGGGAGAGAATGGCGGGGAGCTGTTTTTT
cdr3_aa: CASSGLAGENGGELFF

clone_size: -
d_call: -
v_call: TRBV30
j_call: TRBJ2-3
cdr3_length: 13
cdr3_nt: TGTGCCTCACGGAGCCTATACACAGATACGCAGTATTTT
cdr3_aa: CASRSLYTDTQYF

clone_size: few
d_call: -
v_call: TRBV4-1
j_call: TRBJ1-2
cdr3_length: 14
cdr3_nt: TGCGCCAGCAGCCAACCATTGTCGGGAGGTGGCTACACCTTC
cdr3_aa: CASSQPLSGGGYTF

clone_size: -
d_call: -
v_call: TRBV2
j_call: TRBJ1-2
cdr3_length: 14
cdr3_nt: TGTGCCAGCAGCGACTATGTATATTCGTATGGCTACACCTTC
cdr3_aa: CASSDYVYSYGYTF

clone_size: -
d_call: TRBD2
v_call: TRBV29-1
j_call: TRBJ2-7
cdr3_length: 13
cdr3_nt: TGCAGCGTTGCAGCGGGGTTCTATCACGAGCAGTACTTC
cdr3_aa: CSVAAGFYHEQYF

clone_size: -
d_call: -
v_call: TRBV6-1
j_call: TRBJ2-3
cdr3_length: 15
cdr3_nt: TGTGCCAGCAGTGAAGAGGGGGTTGGAGCAGATACGCAGTATTTT
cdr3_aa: CASSEEGVGADTQYF

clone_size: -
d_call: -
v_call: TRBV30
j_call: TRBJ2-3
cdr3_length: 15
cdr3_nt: TGTGCCTGGATCTCCCCTGAGTCATCCACAGATACGCAGTATTTT
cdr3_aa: CAWISPESSTDTQYF

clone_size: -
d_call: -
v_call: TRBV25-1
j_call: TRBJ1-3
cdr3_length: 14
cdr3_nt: TGTGCCAGCTCTCTGGGGGCCTCTGGAAACACCATATATTTT
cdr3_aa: CASSLGASGNTIYF

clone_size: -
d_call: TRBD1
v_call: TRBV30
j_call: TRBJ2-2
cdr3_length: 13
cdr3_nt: TGTGCCTGGGGCCCACAGGGGGCCGGGGAGCTGTTTTTT
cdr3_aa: CAWGPQGAGELFF

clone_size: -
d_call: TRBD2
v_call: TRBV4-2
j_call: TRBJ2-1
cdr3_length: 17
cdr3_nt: TGTGCCAGCAGCCAAGGGGAGGGGACTAGCGGGAGCAATGAGCAGTTCTTC
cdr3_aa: CASSQGEGTSGSNEQFF

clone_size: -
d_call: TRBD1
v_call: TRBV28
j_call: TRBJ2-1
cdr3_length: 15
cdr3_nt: TGTGCCAGCCGTCTAACAGGGGGGTCCTACAATGAGCAGTTCTTC
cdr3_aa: CASRLTGGSYNEQFF

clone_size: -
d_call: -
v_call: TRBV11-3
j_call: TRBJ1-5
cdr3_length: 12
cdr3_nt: TGTGCCAGCAGCTCCTCGGGTCAGCCCCAGCATTTT
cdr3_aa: CASSSSGQPQHF

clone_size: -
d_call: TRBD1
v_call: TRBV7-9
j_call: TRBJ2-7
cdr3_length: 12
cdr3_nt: TGTGCCAGCAGCTTGATTGAGGGGGCCGAGTACTTC
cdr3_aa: CASSLIEGAEYF

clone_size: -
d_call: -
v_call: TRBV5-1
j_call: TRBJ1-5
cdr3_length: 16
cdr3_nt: TGCGCCAGCAGCTTGTCGGGGGGGTATAGCAATCAGCCCCAGCATTTT
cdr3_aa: CASSLSGGYSNQPQHF

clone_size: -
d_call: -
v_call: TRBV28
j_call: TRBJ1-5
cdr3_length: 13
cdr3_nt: TGTGCCAGCAGTTCACAAGGGGGACAGCCCCAGCATTTT
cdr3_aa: CASSSQGGQPQHF

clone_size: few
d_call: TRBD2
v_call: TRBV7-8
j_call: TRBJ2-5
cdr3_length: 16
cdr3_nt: TGTGCCAGCAGCCCAAATCCGGGAGGCAAATTAGAGACCCAGTACTTC
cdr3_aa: CASSPNPGGKLETQYF